The 2 T cell receptor beta chains given below trace back to one sample, sequenced in a study of blood T cells in healthy people across ages. Then a second PCR, running about 6 to 12 cycles, was carried out with a sample-barcoded 5' primer and a J-beta primer mix. TCRdb used MiXCR to reprocess the 5' RACE reads, holding one entry per CDR3 protein. The sample has about 1.5 million distinct CDR3 sequences, around 40% seen once. The sample taken for sequencing was blood. These receptors were taken from a woman aged 18-29 years in good health.

The sample holds a few counts of this clonotype. At one of its ends the junction is not consistent with the germline gene, which may arise from a read error. The chain carries TRBV4-3 and TRBJ2-7; D uncertain. The CDR3 extends over 13 amino acids. Germline values: CDR1 LGHNA, CDR2 YSLEER. In nucleotides, the CDR3 is TGTGCCAGCAGCCAAGAAAGAGACTACGAGCAGTACTTC. It encodes CASSQERDYEQYF.

The V call is TRBV9, the J call TRBJ1-4; no firm D call. The CDR3 consists of 15 residues. The germline V gene has CDR1 SGDLS and CDR2 YYNGEE. Trimming removed 4 bases at V and 8 bases at J, with 18 bases between. The CDR3 loop reads CASSPSPPPREKLFF. The DNA for the CDR3 is TGTGCCAGCAGCCCGAGCCCCCCCCCGAGAGAAAAACTGTTTTTT.